The source of this TCR beta chain is a study of blood T cell repertoires in COVID-19. The wider study: Spain, Italy and the United States supplied samples that represented acute and convalescent COVID-19.

The CDR3 has 14 amino acids. Germline assignment: CDR1 SGDLS and CDR2 YYNGEE. V trimming: 2 bases; J trimming: 2 bases; junction bases outside the gene matches: 4. Measured with immunoSEQ multiplex PCR; TCRdb has only the in-frame clones, and not every one. The sample consists of 200,000 to 250,000 clones, 80% to 85% of them appearing once. The source of this sequence is a woman between 18 and 30 years old with acute or convalescent COVID-19. Sequenced: peripheral blood. This chain joins TRBV9 and TRBJ2-7; 7 positions agree with TRBD1. The CDR3, as DNA: TGTGCCAGCAGCGTCGGGACAGCGACCTACGAGCAGTACTTC. Translated, it gives CASSVGTATYEQYF. Supplemented by reference TRBV9 and TRBJ2-7, the full variable domain reads DSGVTQTPKHLITATGQRVTLRCSPRSGDLSVYWYQQSLDQGLQFLIQYYNGEERAKGNILERFSAQQFPDLHSELNLSSLELGDSALYFCASSVGTATYEQYFGPGTRLTVT.